This T cell receptor beta chain was recovered during a study of T-cell reconstitution after alpha-beta-depleted transplantation in children. The authors prepared the TCRbeta library with unique molecular identifiers. From the PCR reads, TCRdb called clonotypes with MiXCR, one entry per CDR3 protein. The sample lists hundreds of thousands of distinct CDR3 sequences, over 10% seen once, with around 2% in the top ten. The sequenced sample was PBMCs, mostly from graft donor cells, obtained 360 days after TCRalphabeta/CD19-depleted stem cell transplant. This receptor was identified in a male patient younger than 18 who had a stem cell transplant for acute myeloid leukemia, so the T cells may come from the graft donor.

In nucleotides, the CDR3 is TGCGCCAGCAGCCGGACTAGCGGGATAATCGGGGAGCTGTTTTTT. Translation: CASSRTSGIIGELFF. The rearrangement joins TRBV5-1 to TRBJ2-2; 12 nucleotides align to TRBD2. Trimming at V came to 4 bases and at J to 7 bases, leaving 5 bases not matched to a gene. Germline CDR1 and CDR2: SGHRS and YFSETQ. CDR3 length: 15 residues. The variable domain in full, with the rest retrieved from reference TRBV5-1 and TRBJ2-2, is KAGVTQTPRYLIKTRGQQVTLSCSPISGHRSVSWYQQTPGQGLQFLFEYFSETQRNKGNFPGRFSGRQFSNSRSEMNVSTLELGDSALYLCASSRTSGIIGELFFGEGSRLTVL.